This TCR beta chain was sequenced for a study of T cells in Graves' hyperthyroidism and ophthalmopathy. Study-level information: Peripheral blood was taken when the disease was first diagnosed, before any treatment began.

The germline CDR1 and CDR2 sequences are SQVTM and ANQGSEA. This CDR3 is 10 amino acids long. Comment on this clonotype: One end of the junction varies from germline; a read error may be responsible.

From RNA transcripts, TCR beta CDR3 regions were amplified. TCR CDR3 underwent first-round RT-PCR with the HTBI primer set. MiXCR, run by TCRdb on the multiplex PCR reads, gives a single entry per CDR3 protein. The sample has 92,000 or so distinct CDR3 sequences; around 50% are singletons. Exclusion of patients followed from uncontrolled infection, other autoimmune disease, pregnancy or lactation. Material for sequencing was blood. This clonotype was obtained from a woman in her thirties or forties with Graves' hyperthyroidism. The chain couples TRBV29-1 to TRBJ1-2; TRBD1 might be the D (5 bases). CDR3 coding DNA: TGCAGCGCCGCGGGGGGAGGCGGCTCCTTC. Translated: CSAAGGGGSF.